One sample yielded the 20 T cell receptor beta chains listed below, sequenced in a study of T cell clonotyping in hematopoietic cell transplantation. TCRdb keeps only in-frame clones here, not all; method: immunoSEQ multiplex PCR. Here the sample spans approximately 30,000 clones, 90% to 97% being singletons. Sequenced sample: peripheral blood mononuclear cells. The receptors stem from a man aged 45-65 years in good health. Some clones in this sample may be carry-over from other donors' samples.

With respect to this clone: The same CDR3 arises from other DNA sequences in this sample as well. The chain uses TRBV6-1 and TRBJ1-2; tentative D call: TRBD1 (5 bases). Germline V gives CDR1 MNHNS, CDR2 SASEGT. V dropped 4 bases and J dropped 4 bases, with 7 bases sitting between them. The CDR3 runs to 12 residues. CDR3 DNA sequence: TGTGCCAGCAGTGCCAGGGCCTATGGCTACACCTTC. It encodes CASSARAYGYTF.

This chain uses TRBV7-8 with TRBJ1-2; 8 positions agree with TRBD1. V was pared by 8 bases and J by 5 bases, with 7 bases of the junction left unmatched. CDR3 length equals 13 residues. Germline V lookup: CDR1 SGHVS, CDR2 FQNEAQ. In nucleotides, the CDR3 is TGTGCCAGCTCACCAGGGGGCCCTTATGGCTACACCTTC. It translates to CASSPGGPYGYTF.

The gene calls are TRBV9 and TRBJ2-2, with 7 bases fitting TRBD2. There are 16 residues in the CDR3. The V segment lost 4 bases and the J segment 0 bases; nucleotides outside the gene matches: 6. Germline V gene data show CDR1 as SGDLS and CDR2 as YYNGEE. This chain's CDR3 is CASSRGVRANTGELFF. In DNA form, the CDR3 reads TGTGCCAGCAGCCGGGGGGTAAGAGCGAACACCGGGGAGCTGTTTTTT.

This chain uses TRBV2 with TRBJ2-1; no firm D call. This CDR3 is built from 13 residues. CDR1 SNHLY and CDR2 FYNNEI come from the germline V gene. Trimming took off 7 bases at V and 0 bases at J, with 7 bases between the two ends. Written as DNA, the CDR3 is TGTGCCAGCACCTCCGCCTCCTACAATGAGCAGTTCTTC. Its protein is CASTSASYNEQFF.

The chain combines TRBV6-1 with TRBJ1-4; a possible D gene is TRBD1 (6 bases). The CDR3 is 15 residues long. Trimming shortened V by 4 bases and J by 7 bases, and 16 bases separated the two germline ends. Germline lookup yields CDR1 MNHNS and CDR2 SASEGT. The CDR3 reads CASSVTRGWGEKLFF. The CDR3 DNA reads TGTGCCAGCAGTGTTACCAGGGGTTGGGGTGAAAAACTGTTTTTT.

V and J are TRBV6-5 and TRBJ2-5, with TRBD1 as a possible D gene (6 bases). Germline V CDR1 and CDR2: MNHEY, SVGAGI. Trimming removed 2 bases from V and 2 bases from J, with 12 bases in between. This CDR3 region has 15 residues. CDR3 sequence (DNA): TGTGCCAGCAGTTACCAAGTCAGGGGACAAGAGACCCAGTACTTC. Amino acids: CASSYQVRGQETQYF.

The V and J genes are TRBV28 and TRBJ1-4, with D perhaps matching TRBD1 (5 bases). Germline V gene lookup returns CDR1 MDHEN and CDR2 SYDVKM. The V end was cut by 0 bases, the J end by 0 bases, with 8 bases between. This CDR3 region has 16 residues. For the CDR3, the DNA is TGTGCCAGCAGTTTATGGCAGGGCGCAACTAATGAAAAACTGTTTTTT. Encoded protein: CASSLWQGATNEKLFF.

CDR3 sequence reads: CASSSGQGLVYTGELFF. In DNA form, the CDR3 reads TGTGCCAGCAGTTCCGGACAGGGATTGGTTTACACCGGGGAGCTGTTTTTT. The rearrangement uses TRBV5-4 and TRBJ2-2, with TRBD1 matching over 8 bases. The junction had 12 bases not matched to a gene; V was cut back by 5 bases and J by 3 bases. This CDR3 comprises 17 residues. Looked up from germline, CDR1 is SGHNT and CDR2 is YYREEE (reference sequence).

The J gene is TRBJ2-3, the V gene TRBV5-8; D possibly corresponds to TRBD1 (7 bases). This CDR3 comprises 17 residues. V lost 4 bases, J lost 0 bases, and 18 bases lay in between. Germline loops: CDR1 SGHTS, CDR2 YDEGEE. Here the CDR3 reads CASSLGQRAFSTDTQYF. The CDR3 DNA follows: TGTGCCAGCAGCCTGGGACAGCGGGCTTTTAGCACAGATACGCAGTATTTT.

V and J are TRBV7-2 and TRBJ1-1; 9 bases agree with TRBD1. The germline V gene has CDR1 SGHTA and CDR2 FQGNSA. This CDR3 is 16 amino acids long. The trim removed 5 bases at V and 3 bases at J, leaving 10 bases unmatched. The CDR3 DNA reads TGTGCCAGCAGCCTCAACACCGGGACAGGGCACACTGAAGCTTTCTTT. Its protein is CASSLNTGTGHTEAFF.

V usage is TRBV7-2 and J usage is TRBJ1-6; no firm D call. V was shortened by 4 bases and J by 12 bases, with 19 bases between the two germline ends. The CDR3 totals 15 residues. Germline V gene data show CDR1 as SGHTA and CDR2 as FQGNSA. In nucleotides, the CDR3 is TGTGCCAGCAGCTCGATCGATGGCATAGGGTTACCCCTCCACTTT. Translating it yields CASSSIDGIGLPLHF.

This clone was recorded once. The chain links TRBV9 to TRBJ2-3; D unresolved. Trimming left V 4 bases short and J 1 base short, with 10 bases between. The CDR3 consists of 14 residues. CDR1 SGDLS and CDR2 YYNGEE come from the germline V gene. CDR3 bases: TGTGCCAGCAGCTCCACCGCCGGCACAGATACGCAGTATTTT. It specifies CASSSTAGTDTQYF.

The V call is TRBV14, the J call TRBJ2-7, with a weak D call TRBD1 (5 bases). V lost 4 bases, J lost 1 base, and 11 bases lay in between. The germline V gene encodes CDR1 SGHDN and CDR2 FVKESK. The CDR3 has 14 amino acids. CDR3 sequence (DNA): TGTGCCAGCAGCCCGCAAACAGGTTCCTACGAGCAGTACTTC. Encoded protein: CASSPQTGSYEQYF. The variable domain in full, completed from reference TRBV14 and TRBJ2-7, reads EAGVTQFPSHSVIEKGQTVTLRCDPISGHDNLYWYRRVMGKEIKFLLHFVKESKQDESGMPNNRFLAERTGGTYSTLKVQPAELEDSGVYFCASSPQTGSYEQYFGPGTRLTVT.

The chain joins TRBV1 to TRBJ2-3; TRBD2, the table's D call, was not compared with the DNA. TRBV1 is tagged as a pseudogene. This CDR3 comprises 10 residues. The CDR3 loop is CSSYTDTQYF. The CDR3 region has the DNA TGTTCGTCCTACACAGATACGCAGTATTTT.

This chain uses TRBV28 with TRBJ2-7; no reliable D call. The CDR3 length is 16 residues. Trimming shortened V by 3 bases and J by 0 bases, and 15 bases separated the two germline ends. Germline V gene data show CDR1 as MDHEN and CDR2 as SYDVKM. CDR3 protein: CASSFSLRRISYEQYF. The CDR3 DNA follows: TGTGCCAGCAGTTTTTCCCTTCGACGGATCTCCTACGAGCAGTACTTC.

The rearrangement uses TRBV2 and TRBJ1-2; possibly TRBD1 for D (6 bases). The germline V gene has CDR1 SNHLY and CDR2 FYNNEI. With 6 bases removed from V and 0 bases from J, the gap between germline ends came to 17 bases. The CDR3 totals 16 residues. The CDR3 coding sequence is TGTGCCAGCAGGAAGGGGACACAACCCACTAACTATGGCTACACCTTC. Its translation is CASRKGTQPTNYGYTF.

For this clone: The sample holds other DNA sequences that translate to the same CDR3. This chain uses TRBV25-1 with TRBJ1-1, with 9 bases aligning to TRBD1. CDR3 length equals 15 residues. Germline CDR1 MGHDK, CDR2 SYGVNS. V shed 3 bases, J shed 3 bases, and the junction held 5 bases outside the gene matches. CDR3 bases: TGTGCCAGCAGTGATCGGACAGGGGAGGACACTGAAGCTTTCTTT. This sequence encodes CASSDRTGEDTEAFF. Based on the CDR3 plus reference TRBV25-1 and TRBJ1-1, the full variable domain is EADIYQTPRYLVIGTGKKITLECSQTMGHDKMYWYQQDPGMELHLIHYSYGVNSTEKGDLSSESTVSRIRTEHFPLTLESARPSHTSQYLCASSDRTGEDTEAFFGQGTRLTVV.

This clone has a single count. CDR3 amino acids: CASAQNYGYTF. The CDR3 coding sequence is TGTGCCAGCGCACAGAACTATGGCTACACCTTC. This chain links TRBV28 with TRBJ1-2, with unresolved D. The V and J ends lost 8 bases and 2 bases respectively, with 6 bases between them. CDR3 length: 11 residues. In germline, CDR1 is MDHEN, CDR2 SYDVKM.

The genes are TRBV27 and TRBJ1-2; D not certain. This CDR3 contains 16 residues. V was pared by 2 bases and J by 0 bases, with 13 bases between. The germline V gene has CDR1 MNHEY and CDR2 SMNVEV (reference sequence). In DNA, the CDR3 is TGTGCCAGCAGTTTAGGGTTGGCAGATACTAACTATGGCTACACCTTC. It specifies CASSLGLADTNYGYTF.

A remark on this clone: Germline and junction disagree at one end, which may indicate a read error. The chain is built from TRBV4-2 and TRBJ1-4, with TRBD1 matching 7 bases. CDR1 and CDR2 (germline): LGHNA, YNFKEQ. The CDR3 has 16 residues. CDR3 sequence reads: CASSQGPRQGNEKLFF. The CDR3 DNA follows: TGTGCCAGCAGCCAAGGTCCGAGACAGGGTAATGAAAAGCTGTTTTTT.